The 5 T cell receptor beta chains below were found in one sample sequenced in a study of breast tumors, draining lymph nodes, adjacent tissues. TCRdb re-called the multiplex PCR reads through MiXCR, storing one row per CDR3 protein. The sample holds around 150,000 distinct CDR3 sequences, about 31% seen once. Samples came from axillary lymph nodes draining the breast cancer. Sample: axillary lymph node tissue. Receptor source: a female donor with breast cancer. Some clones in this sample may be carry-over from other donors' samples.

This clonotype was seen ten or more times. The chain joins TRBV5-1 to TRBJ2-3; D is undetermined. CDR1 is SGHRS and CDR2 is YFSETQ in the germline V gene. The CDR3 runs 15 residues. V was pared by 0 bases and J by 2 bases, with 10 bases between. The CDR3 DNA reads TGCGCCAGCAGCTTGGAACCGCGAGACACAGATACGCAGTATTTT. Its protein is CASSLEPRDTDTQYF.

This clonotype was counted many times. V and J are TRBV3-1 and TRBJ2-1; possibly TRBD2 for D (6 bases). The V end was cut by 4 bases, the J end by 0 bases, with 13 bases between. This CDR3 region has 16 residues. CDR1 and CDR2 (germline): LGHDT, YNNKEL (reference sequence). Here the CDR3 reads CASSLGTGSSYNEQFF. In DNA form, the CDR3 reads TGTGCCAGCAGCCTCGGGACTGGGAGCTCCTACAATGAGCAGTTCTTC.

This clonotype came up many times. The CDR3 spells CASSPGQYTQYF. The CDR3 nucleotides read TGTGCCAGCAGTCCGGGACAGTATACGCAGTATTTT. The chain joins TRBV7-9 to TRBJ2-3; 7 bases agree with TRBD1. There are 12 residues in the CDR3. CDR1 SEHNR and CDR2 FQNEAQ come from the germline V gene (reference sequence). Germline trimming cut 6 bases from V and 7 bases from J; bases unmatched to any gene: 4.

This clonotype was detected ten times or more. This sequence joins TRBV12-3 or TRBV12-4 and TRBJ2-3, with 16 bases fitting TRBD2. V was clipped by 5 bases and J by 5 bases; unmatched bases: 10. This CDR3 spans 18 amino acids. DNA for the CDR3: TGTGCCAGCAGTGCCCCCGGGACTAGCGGGGGGGCAGTAGATACGCAGTATTTT. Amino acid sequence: CASSAPGTSGGAVDTQYF.

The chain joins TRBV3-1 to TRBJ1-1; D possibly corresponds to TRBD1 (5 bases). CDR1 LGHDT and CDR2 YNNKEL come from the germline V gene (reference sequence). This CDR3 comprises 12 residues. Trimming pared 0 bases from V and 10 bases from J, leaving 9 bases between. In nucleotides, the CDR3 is TGTGCCAGCAGCCAAGATCGGGGGGGAGCTTTCTTT. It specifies CASSQDRGGAFF.